The entry that follows covers one T cell receptor beta chain sequence. The data were produced by immunoSEQ multiplex PCR, yet TCRdb's version contains in-frame clones alone and is incomplete. Found here are 70,000 to 90,000 clones, roughly nine tenths of them singletons; the top ten hold 3.5%. J lost 2 bases, V lost 6 bases, and 2 bases had no gene match. The CDR3 has 14 residues. CDR1 is SNHLY, CDR2 FYNNEI, per germline. The sample originates from a study of T cell changes during pregnancy in multiple sclerosis. This receptor was obtained from a female donor in good health, serving as a control in a pregnancy study. Some clones in this sample may be carry-over from other donors' samples. The genes are TRBV2 and TRBJ1-2; TRBD1 agrees at 11 bases. This material consisted of PBMCs, taken in the first trimester of pregnancy. This CDR3 reads CASSGQGANYGYTF. DNA of the CDR3: TGTGCCAGCAGCGGACAGGGGGCAAACTATGGCTACACCTTC.